This record looks at one TCR beta chain sequence and its context. It lacks a known antigen. No qualities accompany the bases; no much larger clone lies one base away. This record belongs to a study of blood T cell repertoires in COVID-19 (dated by TCRdb to the early 2020s). Background on the whole study: The collaborator samples originated in the United States, Italy and Spain and spanned the acute and convalescent phases of COVID-19. Deeply sampled blood TCRbeta repertoires from subjects exposed to, actively infected with, or recovered from COVID-19 were included in the dataset. Where available, HLA class I and class II types were obtained from metadata supplied by the sample provider rather than from assay-based typing. The sample metadata nearly always contained a de-identified subject ID, COVID-19 status, age in years and sex. The samples were drawn from the first 160 participants of the ongoing ImmuneRACE study and from 1,254 subjects provided by 6 global collaborators. The material from the prospective study consisted of cDNA or gDNA derived from T cells, B-cell-depleted T cells, or PBMCs. The repertoires were released in a freely available public database meant as a resource for research on the immune response to SARS-CoV-2.

The immunoSEQ Assay, a bias-controlled multiplex PCR, was used to amplify TCRbeta CDR3 regions from genomic DNA. Turning to the authors' computational methods: Within the assay, amplification of reference gene primers was used to estimate how many nucleated cells each sample contained. To quantify the absolute abundance of each unique TCRbeta CDR3 rearrangement, sequence reads were collapsed and filtered. For each sample, productive Simpson clonality was calculated by taking the square root of Simpson's diversity index across productive rearrangements. The table was pulled from immuneACCESS by TCRdb, which kept in-frame rearrangements only. Such tables lose some clones; where checked, under half of the loss comes from unresolved V genes, and the rest has no known cause. V and J calls and clone size are those listed in that table; D and trimming were worked out from the DNA. The sample profile shows more than 100,000 clones; around four fifths of them were found once. The ten largest account for 15% to 20% of the sample.

Whole blood was collected in K2EDTA tubes by collaborating institutions according to the institutions' own protocols. Collaborator samples were shipped for TCRbeta analysis as frozen whole blood, isolated PBMCs, or DNA extracted from either sample type. Germline trimming: 7 bases from V, 6 bases from J; junction bases outside gene matches: 7. For CDR1 and CDR2, the germline V gene lists SNHLY and FYNNEI. The CDR3 goes from the cysteine to the phenylalanine over 14 residues. Just the 42-base CDR3 DNA is kept, in frame starting at base 1. Overall study results and their limits: How much clinical and demographic metadata was included differed by source and by participant, and the metadata was provided uncurated.

The chain was built from TRBV2 and TRBJ1-5; 9 junctional bases match TRBD1. Sequencing was carried out using peripheral blood. This clonotype originated in a man between 60 and 70 years old with active or convalescent COVID-19. In nucleotide form, the sequence is TGTGCCAGCAACCTACAGGGGGCGGGTCAGCCCCAGCATTTT. Its translation is CASNLQGAGQPQHF.